The source of this TCR beta chain is a study of spatial heterogeneity in lung cancer. This clonotype showed up many times. Via MiXCR, TCRdb re-called the 5' RACE reads, giving one row per CDR3 protein. Here the sample spans around 25,000 distinct CDR3 sequences, about 5.3% being singletons. Time point denoted: blood at routine non-recurrence follow-up after resection. The sequenced material consisted of unsorted whole RNA from tumor, nontumor lung or frozen PBMC. Germline V lookup: CDR1 LGHNA, CDR2 YSLEER. V trimming: 5 bases; J trimming: 0 bases; junction bases outside the gene matches: 5. The length of the CDR3 is 16 residues.

The chain carries TRBV4-3 and TRBJ2-1, with TRBD2 matching over 9 bases. This clonotype was sampled from a female donor with early-stage non-small cell lung cancer. Sequenced material: PBMCs, taken at follow-up. CDR3 coding DNA: TGCGCCAGCAGCTCCGAAGCGGGGGGCTCCTACAATGAGCAGTTCTTC. Amino acids: CASSSEAGGSYNEQFF.